These T cell receptor beta chains were read from a single sample in a study of cytomegalovirus exposure and HLA in healthy donors. TCRdb's copy holds only in-frame clones and misses some; the assay was immunoSEQ multiplex PCR. The repertoire includes roughly 190,000 clones, roughly 86% of them detected once, and approximately 2% sits in the top ten. The specimen was PBMCs. Receptor source: a woman aged 18-29 years in good health and CMV-seronegative. CDR3s include the opening cysteine and the closing phenylalanine or tryptophan. A D gene is named only where the DNA matches it firmly. The listing skips clone size in some rows; elsewhere it reads once, few, many or a size class.

DNA	CDR3	length	V	J	size	D
TGTGCCAGCAGCCGCTCCGGGACAGGGGTGCGGTACGAGCAGTACTTC	CASSRSGTGVRYEQYF	16	TRBV4-2	TRBJ2-7	once	TRBD1
TGTGCCAGCAGCTTAATAGCGACAGGGTGGGAGACCCAGTACTTC	CASSLIATGWETQYF	15	TRBV7-3	TRBJ2-5	-	TRBD1
TGCGCCAGCAGCCTCTCAGGGGGCGCGAACACCGGGGAGCTGTTTTTT	CASSLSGGANTGELFF	16	TRBV4-1	TRBJ2-2	-	TRBD1
TGCGCCAGCAGCCCAGATCTCGGACTAGCGGGAGGACAAGAGACCCAGTACTTC	CASSPDLGLAGGQETQYF	18	TRBV4-1	TRBJ2-5	few	TRBD2
TGTGCCAGTAGCACCGGACAGGGGCGATCACCCCTCCACTTT	CASSTGQGRSPLHF	14	TRBV19	TRBJ1-6	-	TRBD1
TGTGCCAGCAGAGTGGGACCAGGGGTGGAGACCCAGTACTTC	CASRVGPGVETQYF	14	TRBV7-2	TRBJ2-5	-	-
TGTGCCAGCAGTGAAATGAGCTCCTATAATTCACCCCTCCACTTT	CASSEMSSYNSPLHF	15	TRBV2	TRBJ1-6	-	-
TGTGCCAGCAGCCCCGGAGGGGACTCCCGAACTTACGAGCAGTACTTC	CASSPGGDSRTYEQYF	16	TRBV5-4	TRBJ2-7	-	-
TGTGCCAGCAGCTTGGGACAGGGATTCTACGAGCAGTACTTC	CASSLGQGFYEQYF	14	TRBV5-4	TRBJ2-7	-	TRBD1
TGCGCCAGCAGCTTGGGGTATGCGGCGGTCGGAGGCAATGAGCAGTTCTTC	CASSLGYAAVGGNEQFF	17	TRBV5-1	TRBJ2-1	once	-
TGTGCCAGCTCATACGACAAAAATCAGCCCCAGCATTTT	CASSYDKNQPQHF	13	TRBV18	TRBJ1-5	-	-
TGTGCCAGCAGTCCGGGACAGGGTTCCTACAATGAGCAGTTCTTC	CASSPGQGSYNEQFF	15	TRBV6-1	TRBJ2-1	-	TRBD1
TGCGCCAGCAGCCCGGAGGCAGGGGGCATAACAGATACGCAGTATTTT	CASSPEAGGITDTQYF	16	TRBV5-1	TRBJ2-3	-	TRBD1
TGTGCCAGCAGCTCCTCGAGGATAACGGGTAGCTCCTACGAGCAGTACTTC	CASSSSRITGSSYEQYF	17	TRBV7-8	TRBJ2-7	-	-
TGTGCCAGCAGTGTGGACAGGGGGCTCTACAATGAGCAGTTCTTC	CASSVDRGLYNEQFF	15	TRBV2	TRBJ2-1	-	TRBD1
TGTGCCAGCAGCCGGGGGACTAGCGGGTCTTGGGAGCAGTACTTC	CASSRGTSGSWEQYF	15	TRBV7-8	TRBJ2-7	-	TRBD2
TGTGCCAGCAGTCTTAGGAGGACTAGCGGGAGAACAGATACGCAGTATTTT	CASSLRRTSGRTDTQYF	17	TRBV7-8	TRBJ2-3	-	TRBD2
TGTGCTAGCAGCTTATCCGGACTAGATGCTACGCAGTATTTT	CASSLSGLDATQYF	14	TRBV7-7	TRBJ2-3	-	TRBD2
TGTGCCACTCGCCGCAGGTCGCGGGAGCAATCCTACGAGCAGTACTTC	CATRRRSREQSYEQYF	16	TRBV6-9	TRBJ2-7	-	TRBD2
TGTGCCTGGAGTGTACGGGGTCTTTATGGCAATCAGCCCCAGCATTTT	CAWSVRGLYGNQPQHF	16	TRBV30	TRBJ1-5	-	-
TGTGCCAGCAGCGTAGGGGGGGGCGGCAATCAGCCCCAGCATTTT	CASSVGGGGNQPQHF	15	TRBV6-1	TRBJ1-5	-	-
TGTGCCAGCAGCTTGATCGGGAGACCATTCTATGAGCAGTTCTTC	CASSLIGRPFYEQFF	15	TRBV5-4	TRBJ2-1	few	-
TGTGCCAGCAGTCCCCTGACGGGCCAGAGGGATGAGCAGTTCTTC	CASSPLTGQRDEQFF	15	TRBV27	TRBJ2-1	-	-
TGTGCCAGCAGCCCGGCGGGACAGGGGGTAACCTACGAGCAGTACTTC	CASSPAGQGVTYEQYF	16	TRBV5-4	TRBJ2-7	few	TRBD1
TGTGCCAGCAGCTTAACCGGGACAGCTCAAGAGACCCAGTACTTC	CASSLTGTAQETQYF	15	TRBV11-3	TRBJ2-5	-	TRBD1
TGCGCCAGCAGCTTGGTGCCCCTAAGCGGGGCTTACAATGAGCAGTTCTTC	CASSLVPLSGAYNEQFF	17	TRBV5-1	TRBJ2-1	few	TRBD2
TGTGCCAGCAGCTCCCGGACAGGGCCTAATGAGCAGTTCTTC	CASSSRTGPNEQFF	14	TRBV7-2	TRBJ2-1	-	TRBD1